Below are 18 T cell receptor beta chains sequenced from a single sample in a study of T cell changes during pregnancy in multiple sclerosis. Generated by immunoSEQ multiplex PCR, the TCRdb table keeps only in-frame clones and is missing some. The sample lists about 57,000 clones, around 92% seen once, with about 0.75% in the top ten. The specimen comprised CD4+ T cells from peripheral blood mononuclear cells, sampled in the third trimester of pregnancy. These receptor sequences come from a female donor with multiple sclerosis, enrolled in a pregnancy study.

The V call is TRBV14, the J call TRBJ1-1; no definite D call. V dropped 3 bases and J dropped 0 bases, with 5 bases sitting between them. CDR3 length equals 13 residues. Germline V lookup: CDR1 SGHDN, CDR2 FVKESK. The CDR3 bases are TGTGCCAGCAGCCACAGTATGAACACTGAAGCTTTCTTT. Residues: CASSHSMNTEAFF.

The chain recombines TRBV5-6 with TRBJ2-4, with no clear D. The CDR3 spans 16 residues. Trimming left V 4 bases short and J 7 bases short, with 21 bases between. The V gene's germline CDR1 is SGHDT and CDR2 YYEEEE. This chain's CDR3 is CASSLQRTAGWNIQYF. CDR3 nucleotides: TGTGCCAGCAGCCTCCAACGCACCGCAGGTTGGAACATTCAGTACTTC.

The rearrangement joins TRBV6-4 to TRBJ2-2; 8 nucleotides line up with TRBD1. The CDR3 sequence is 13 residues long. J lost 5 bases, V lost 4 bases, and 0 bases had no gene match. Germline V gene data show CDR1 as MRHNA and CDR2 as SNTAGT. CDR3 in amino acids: CASSGQGTGELFF. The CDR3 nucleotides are TGTGCCAGCAGTGGACAGGGGACCGGGGAGCTGTTTTTT.

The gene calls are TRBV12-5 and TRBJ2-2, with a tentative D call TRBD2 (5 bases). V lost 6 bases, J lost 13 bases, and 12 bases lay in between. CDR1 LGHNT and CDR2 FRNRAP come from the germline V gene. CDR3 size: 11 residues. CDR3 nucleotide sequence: TGTGCTAGTGGCTCGGAGGCAACGCTGTTTTTT. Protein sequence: CASGSEATLFF.

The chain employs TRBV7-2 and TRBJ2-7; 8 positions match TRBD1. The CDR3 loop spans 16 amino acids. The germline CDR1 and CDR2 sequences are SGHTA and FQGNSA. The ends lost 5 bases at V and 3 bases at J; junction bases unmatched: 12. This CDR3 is CASSQWGNRGNYEQYF. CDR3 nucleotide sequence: TGTGCCAGCAGCCAATGGGGAAACAGGGGGAACTACGAGCAGTACTTC.

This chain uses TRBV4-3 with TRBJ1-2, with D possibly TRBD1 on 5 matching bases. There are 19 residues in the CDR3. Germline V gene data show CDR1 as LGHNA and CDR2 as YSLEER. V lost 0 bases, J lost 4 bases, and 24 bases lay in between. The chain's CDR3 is CASSQDRPGEGWERYGYTF. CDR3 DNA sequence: TGCGCCAGCAGCCAAGATAGGCCGGGGGAAGGCTGGGAACGCTATGGCTACACCTTC.

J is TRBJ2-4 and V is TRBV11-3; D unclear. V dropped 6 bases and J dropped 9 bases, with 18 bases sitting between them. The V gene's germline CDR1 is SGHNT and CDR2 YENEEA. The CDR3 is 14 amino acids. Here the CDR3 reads CASSPSWPPLIQYF. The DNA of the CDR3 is TGTGCCAGCAGTCCCTCCTGGCCCCCTCTCATTCAGTACTTC.

CDR3 protein: CASSSRQGLNTEAFF. In DNA form, the CDR3 reads TGTGCCAGCAGCTCAAGACAGGGTTTGAACACTGAAGCTTTCTTT. The rearrangement links TRBV9 to TRBJ1-1; 7 bases map to TRBD1. The CDR3 runs 15 residues. The germline CDR1 and CDR2 sequences are SGDLS and YYNGEE. J lost 0 bases, V lost 4 bases, and 6 bases had no gene match.

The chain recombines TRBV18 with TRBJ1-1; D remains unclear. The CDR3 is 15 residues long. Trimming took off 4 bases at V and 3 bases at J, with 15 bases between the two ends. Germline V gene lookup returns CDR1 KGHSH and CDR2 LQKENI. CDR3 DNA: TGTGCCAGCTCACTGAGTTCGGGGAGGGACACTGAAGCTTTCTTT. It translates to CASSLSSGRDTEAFF.

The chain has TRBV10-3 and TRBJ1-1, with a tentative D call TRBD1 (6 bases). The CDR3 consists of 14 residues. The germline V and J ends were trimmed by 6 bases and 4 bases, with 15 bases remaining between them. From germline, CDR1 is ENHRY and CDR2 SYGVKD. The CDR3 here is CAIREQGISTEAFF. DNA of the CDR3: TGTGCCATCAGGGAACAGGGTATAAGCACTGAAGCTTTCTTT.

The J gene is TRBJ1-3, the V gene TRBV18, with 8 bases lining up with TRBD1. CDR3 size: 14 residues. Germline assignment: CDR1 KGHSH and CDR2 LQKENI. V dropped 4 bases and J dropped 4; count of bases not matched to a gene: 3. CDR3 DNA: TGTGCCAGCTCACTCCAGGGGGCAGGAAACACCATATATTTT. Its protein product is CASSLQGAGNTIYF.

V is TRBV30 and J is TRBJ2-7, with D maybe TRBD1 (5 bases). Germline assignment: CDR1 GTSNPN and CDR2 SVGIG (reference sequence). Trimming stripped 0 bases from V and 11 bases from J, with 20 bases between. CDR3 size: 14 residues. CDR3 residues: CAWSVRQPYEKKYF. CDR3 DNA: TGTGCCTGGAGTGTGAGACAGCCCTACGAGAAGAAGTACTTC.

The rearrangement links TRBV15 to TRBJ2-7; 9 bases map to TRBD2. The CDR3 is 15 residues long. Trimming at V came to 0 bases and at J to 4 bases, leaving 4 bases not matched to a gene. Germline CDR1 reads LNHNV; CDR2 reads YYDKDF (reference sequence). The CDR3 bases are TGTGCCACCAGCAGAGATGAGACTAGCGGATACGAGCAGTACTTC. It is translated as CATSRDETSGYEQYF.

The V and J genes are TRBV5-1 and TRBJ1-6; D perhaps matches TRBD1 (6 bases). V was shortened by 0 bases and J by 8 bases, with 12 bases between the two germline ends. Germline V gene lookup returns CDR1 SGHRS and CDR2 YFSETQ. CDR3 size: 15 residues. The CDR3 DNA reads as TGCGCCAGCAGCTTGGAGGGGGTCCTTTATTCACCCCTCCACTTT. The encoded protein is CASSLEGVLYSPLHF. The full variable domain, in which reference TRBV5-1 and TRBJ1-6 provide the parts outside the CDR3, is KAGVTQTPRYLIKTRGQQVTLSCSPISGHRSVSWYQQTPGQGLQFLFEYFSETQRNKGNFPGRFSGRQFSNSRSEMNVSTLELGDSALYLCASSLEGVLYSPLHFGNGTRLTVT.

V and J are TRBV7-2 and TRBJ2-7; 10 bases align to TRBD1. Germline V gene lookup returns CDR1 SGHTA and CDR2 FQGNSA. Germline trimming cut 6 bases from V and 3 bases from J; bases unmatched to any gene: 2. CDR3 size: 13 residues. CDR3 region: CASSRDRGYEQYF. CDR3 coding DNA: TGTGCCAGCAGTAGGGACAGGGGCTACGAGCAGTACTTC.

CDR3 sequence: CASSLISTENTEAFF. The CDR3 DNA sequence: TGTGCCAGCAGCTTAATTTCGACAGAGAACACTGAAGCTTTCTTT. This rearrangement joins TRBV5-4 to TRBJ1-1; D is possibly TRBD1 (5 bases). The CDR3 is 15 amino acids. CDR1 is SGHNT and CDR2 is YYREEE in the germline V gene (reference sequence). Trimming removed 2 bases at V and 1 base at J, with 12 bases between. Based on the CDR3 plus reference TRBV5-4 and TRBJ1-1, the full variable domain is ETGVTQSPTHLIKTRGQQVTLRCSSQSGHNTVSWYQQALGQGPQFIFQYYREEENGRGNFPPRFSGLQFPNYSSELNVNALELDDSALYLCASSLISTENTEAFFGQGTRLTVV.

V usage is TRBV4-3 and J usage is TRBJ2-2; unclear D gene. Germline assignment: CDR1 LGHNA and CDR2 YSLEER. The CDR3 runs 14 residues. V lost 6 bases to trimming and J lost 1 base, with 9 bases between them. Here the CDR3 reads CASSDTVNTGELFF. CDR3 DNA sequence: TGCGCCAGCAGTGATACGGTGAACACCGGGGAGCTGTTTTTT.

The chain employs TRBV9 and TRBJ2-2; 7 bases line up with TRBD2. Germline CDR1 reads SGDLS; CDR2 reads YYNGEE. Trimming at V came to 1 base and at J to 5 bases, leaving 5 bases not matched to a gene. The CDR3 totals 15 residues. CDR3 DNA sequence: TGTGCCAGCAGCGTACCGCGCGGGGGAACCGGGGAGCTGTTTTTT. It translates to CASSVPRGGTGELFF.